Shown below are 22 T cell receptor beta chains from a single sample sequenced in a study of CD8+CD57+ T cells in acquired aplastic anemia. For sequencing, patients were chosen who had shown expansion of CD8+CD57+ cells by flow cytometry. Genomic DNA was employed as the template in profiling TCR beta VDJ and CDR3. A single record per CDR3 protein comes from TCRdb applying MiXCR to the reads. Of 150,000 to 200,000 distinct CDR3 sequences in the sample, almost 50% were seen once. The sequencing input was sorted CD4+, CD8+, or CD8+CD57+ T cells (not recorded which) from PBMCs. The receptors shown here come from a human donor with aplastic anemia.

This clonotype was seen repeatedly, ten times or more. The chain links TRBV10-3 to TRBJ1-4, with D possibly TRBD1 on 5 matching bases. This CDR3 has 13 amino acids. Trimming removed 7 bases at V and 8 bases at J, with 14 bases between. Germline lookup yields CDR1 ENHRY and CDR2 SYGVKD. This CDR3 is CAINSGLGEKLFF. In nucleotides, the CDR3 is TGTGCCATCAATTCAGGGTTAGGAGAAAAACTGTTTTTT.

This clonotype has a handful of counts. V gene TRBV10-3 combines with J gene TRBJ2-1, with 8 nucleotides matching TRBD2. This CDR3 spans 15 amino acids. Germline lookup yields CDR1 ENHRY and CDR2 SYGVKD. Trimming took 4 bases from V and 2 from J; bases not matched to a gene: 4. The chain's CDR3 is CAISGTSGTYNEQFF. The CDR3 region has the DNA TGTGCCATCAGTGGAACTAGCGGAACCTACAATGAGCAGTTCTTC.

This clonotype came up once. The V gene is TRBV7-3, the J gene TRBJ1-6; TRBD1 aligns across 8 bases. The CDR3 has 15 amino acids. Germline-derived CDR1 and CDR2 are SGHTA and FQGTGA. J was trimmed by 9 bases and V by 1 base; bases with no gene match: 5. The CDR3 loop reads CASSLMSQGASPLHF. CDR3 nucleotide sequence: TGTGCCAGCAGCTTAATGTCCCAGGGGGCTTCACCCCTCCACTTT.

In this sample, this clonotype turned up a few times. The genes are TRBV14 and TRBJ2-5, with D possibly matching TRBD2 (5 bases). The CDR3 consists of 13 residues. V dropped 4 bases and J dropped 4 bases, with 10 bases sitting between them. Germline V gives CDR1 SGHDN, CDR2 FVKESK. CDR3 residues: CASSRGYRETQYF. The CDR3 nucleotides are TGTGCCAGCAGCCGAGGGTATCGAGAGACCCAGTACTTC.

The chain couples TRBV20-1 to TRBJ1-4; D gene unclear. Per the germline V gene, CDR1 is DFQATT and CDR2 is SNEGSKA (reference sequence). Trimming stripped 0 bases from V and 0 bases from J, with 5 bases between. The CDR3 sequence is 14 residues long. The chain's CDR3 is CSARDSSTNEKLFF. In DNA, the CDR3 is TGCAGTGCTAGAGACAGCTCAACTAATGAAAAACTGTTTTTT.

This clonotype has at least ten counts. The chain joins TRBV25-1 to TRBJ2-7, with no clear D. The ends were cut back, 8 bases at V and 0 bases at J, with 8 bases in the middle. The CDR3 loop spans 12 amino acids. Germline V gene lookup returns CDR1 MGHDK and CDR2 SYGVNS. This CDR3 reads CASGQSSYEQYF. DNA of the CDR3: TGTGCCAGCGGCCAGAGCTCCTACGAGCAGTACTTC.

This clonotype was found a few times. The chain carries TRBV24-1 and TRBJ2-1; D ambiguous. Trimming left V 5 bases short and J 10 bases short, with 8 bases between. Germline V gene lookup returns CDR1 KGHDR and CDR2 SFDVKD. This CDR3 spans 11 amino acids. The CDR3 DNA follows: TGTGCCACCAGTGCAATCGGCGAGCAGTTCTTC. Translated, it gives CATSAIGEQFF.

V is TRBV20-1 and J is TRBJ2-7; 8 nucleotides agree with TRBD1. V trimming: 4 bases; J trimming: 3 bases; junction bases outside the gene matches: 5. This CDR3 is built from 13 residues. Germline values: CDR1 DFQATT, CDR2 SNEGSKA (reference sequence). CDR3 DNA: TGCAGTGCTATACTCAGGGGGCTCTACGAGCAGTACTTC. It encodes CSAILRGLYEQYF.

This clonotype was picked up many times. The CDR3 spells CASRGAGGPDTQYF. CDR3 sequence (DNA): TGCGCCAGCAGGGGGGCGGGGGGGCCAGATACGCAGTATTTT. The chain employs TRBV10-2 and TRBJ2-3, with 9 bases lining up with TRBD2. Germline V lookup: CDR1 WSHSY, CDR2 SAAADI. This CDR3 comprises 14 residues. V lost 6 bases, J lost 4 bases, and 5 bases stayed unmatched.

The chain recombines TRBV6-1 with TRBJ2-7, with D maybe TRBD1 (6 bases). Germline values: CDR1 MNHNS, CDR2 SASEGT. The V end lost 6 bases, the J end lost 6 bases, and 21 bases lay between the germline ends. This CDR3 is 15 amino acids long. The CDR3 bases are TGTGCCAGCAGCCCCGAGGCTGGGGGCGCGTCCGAGCAGTACTTC. It yields the protein CASSPEAGGASEQYF.

Worth noting for this clonotype: Mismatch with germline at one junction end may stem from a read error. The chain combines TRBV24-1 with TRBJ2-2, with TRBD1 matching 9 bases. This CDR3 is built from 18 residues. CDR1 is KGHDR and CDR2 is SFDVKD in the germline V gene. CDR3 DNA sequence: TGTGCCACCAGTGATCCCAAGGGACAGGGAATGAACACCGGGGAGCTGCTTTTT. Its translation is CATSDPKGQGMNTGELLF.

This clonotype has only a few counts. The chain employs TRBV7-9 and TRBJ1-2; 7 nucleotides line up with TRBD1. The CDR3 extends over 13 amino acids. V lost 5 bases, J lost 6 bases, and 6 bases stayed unmatched. Germline V lookup: CDR1 SEHNR, CDR2 FQNEAQ (reference sequence). CDR3 in DNA: TGTGCCAGCAGCCCCCGGGACAGAGATGGCTACACCTTC. It translates to CASSPRDRDGYTF.

This clonotype showed up just once. CDR3: CASSESGANVLTF. In nucleotides, the CDR3 is TGTGCCAGCAGTGAATCAGGGGCCAACGTCCTGACTTTC. The chain links TRBV25-1 to TRBJ2-6; D is undetermined. The length of the CDR3 is 13 residues. Germline CDR1 reads MGHDK; CDR2 reads SYGVNS. Trimming left V 1 base short and J 4 bases short, with 2 bases between.

This chain links TRBV12-3 or TRBV12-4 with TRBJ2-5; TRBD2 matches 10 bases. The length of the CDR3 is 16 residues. V lost 6 bases, J lost 4 bases, and 11 bases stayed unmatched. CDR3 amino acids: CASSLSGGPARETQYF. The CDR3 DNA is TGTGCCAGCAGCCTTAGCGGGGGGCCTGCGAGAGAGACCCAGTACTTC.

The sample holds many counts of this clonotype. The genes are TRBV12-3 or TRBV12-4 and TRBJ1-1, with D hard to call. This CDR3 is built from 13 residues. V lost 4 bases, J lost 4 bases, and 10 bases lay in between. The CDR3 DNA reads as TGTGCCAGCAGTTCCTTGGCGGGCACTGAAGCTTTCTTT. As protein: CASSSLAGTEAFF.

This clonotype was observed many times. The rearrangement joins TRBV2 to TRBJ1-5, with no clear D. There are 14 residues in the CDR3. V lost 6 bases and J lost 3, with 12 bases in between. Looked up from germline, CDR1 is SNHLY and CDR2 is FYNNEI. This chain's CDR3 is CASRLDRNNQPQHF. The CDR3 DNA follows: TGTGCCAGCAGATTAGACCGTAACAATCAGCCCCAGCATTTT.

This chain joins TRBV2 and TRBJ2-1; 12 bases are a match to TRBD2. This CDR3 comprises 14 residues. In germline, CDR1 is SNHLY, CDR2 FYNNEI. The trim removed 4 bases at V and 6 bases at J, leaving 1 base unmatched. The CDR3 DNA reads TGTGCCAGCAGTGCTAGCGGGAGGGCCAATGAGCAGTTCTTC. Its protein product is CASSASGRANEQFF.

The chain employs TRBV4-1 and TRBJ1-2, with D unresolved. The V gene lost 0 bases and the J gene lost 2 bases, with 4 bases spanning the gap. The CDR3 has 13 amino acids. In germline, CDR1 is MGHRA, CDR2 YSYEKL. For the CDR3, the DNA is TGCGCCAGCAGCCAAGATGGGAACTATGGCTACACCTTC. It translates to CASSQDGNYGYTF.

As for this clonotype: One junction end does not reproduce the germline sequence, and a read error may be involved. V gene TRBV3-1 combines with J gene TRBJ1-3, with D hard to call. This CDR3 spans 14 amino acids. Germline lookup yields CDR1 LGHDT and CDR2 YNNKEL (reference sequence). CDR3 coding DNA: TGTGCCAACAGCCAAACCAACTCTGGAAACACCATATATTTT. Translating it yields CANSQTNSGNTIYF. The full variable domain, in which reference TRBV3-1 and TRBJ1-3 provide the parts outside the CDR3, is DTAVSQTPKYLVTQMGNDKSIKCEQNLGHDTMYWYKQDSKKFLKIMFSYNNKELIINETVPNRFSPKSPDKAHLNLHINSLELGDSAVYFCANSQTNSGNTIYFGEGSWLTVV.

The chain uses TRBV24-1 and TRBJ2-7; D is uncertain. Trimming pared 5 bases from V and 0 bases from J, leaving 7 bases between. The CDR3 spans 13 residues. Germline CDR1 KGHDR, CDR2 SFDVKD. CDR3 residues: CATSVGPSYEQYF. Here the CDR3 DNA reads TGTGCCACCAGTGTTGGGCCCTCCTACGAGCAGTACTTC.

This chain uses TRBV20-1 with TRBJ1-6; 7 bases fit TRBD1. V lost 5 bases to trimming and J lost 0 bases; unmatched junction nucleotides: 7. CDR3 size: 16 residues. CDR1 is DFQATT and CDR2 is SNEGSKA in the germline V gene (reference sequence). The CDR3 region has the DNA TGCAGTGCTCAGGGGGGGAGCGGCTCCTATAATTCACCCCTCCACTTT. This sequence encodes CSAQGGSGSYNSPLHF.

The genes are TRBV9 and TRBJ2-7; D remains ambiguous. Germline loops: CDR1 SGDLS, CDR2 YYNGEE. CDR3 size: 14 residues. V gave up 3 bases and J gave up 4 bases, with 14 bases separating them. DNA for the CDR3: TGTGCCAGCAGCGGGGGTAACCCTCGTTACGAGCAGTACTTC. This sequence encodes CASSGGNPRYEQYF.